These T cell receptor beta chains were read from a single sample in a study of cytomegalovirus exposure and HLA in healthy donors. Produced via immunoSEQ multiplex PCR; TCRdb's table is partial and in-frame only. The sample lists about 91,000 clones, about two thirds occurring once. The sample taken for sequencing was PBMCs. These receptors all come from a female donor in good health and CMV-seronegative. CDR3s include the opening cysteine and the closing phenylalanine or tryptophan. Each record gives: J gene, D gene, V gene, clone size, CDR3 DNA, CDR3 protein. The D gene is left open where the match is weak. Size values are once, few and many counts, or a class for expanded clones, and some rows have none.

>TRBJ1-2|TRBD1|TRBV7-2|.
TGTGCCAGCAGCTTACTACAGGGGGCGAACTATGGCTACACCTTC
CASSLLQGANYGYTF
>TRBJ2-7|.|TRBV6-5|few
TGTGCCAGCAGTTACGGAATAGGGGACTACGAGCAGTACTTC
CASSYGIGDYEQYF
>TRBJ2-3|TRBD2|TRBV27|.
TGTGCCAGCAGGCCCTTGGCGGGAGGGAGCACAGATACGCAGTATTTT
CASRPLAGGSTDTQYF
>TRBJ1-5|TRBD1|TRBV4-2|.
TGTGCCAGCAGCCAGAGGACAGGGGGCTTTCGGAATAGCAATCAGCCCCAGCATTTT
CASSQRTGGFRNSNQPQHF
>TRBJ2-3|TRBD2|TRBV7-2|few
TGTGCCAGCAGCCCGGCGGGACTAGCAGTCACAGATACGCAGTATTTT
CASSPAGLAVTDTQYF
>TRBJ2-7|.|TRBV2|.
TGTGCCAGCAGTGAAAATCAGCAGGGCGAGCAGTACTTC
CASSENQQGEQYF
>TRBJ1-2|TRBD1|TRBV20-1|.
TGCAGTGCATACGACAGGGGTGGCTACACCTTC
CSAYDRGGYTF
>TRBJ2-2|TRBD1|TRBV5-6|.
TGTGCCAGCAGCTTAGGGACAGGGAATACCGGGGAGCTGTTTTTT
CASSLGTGNTGELFF
>TRBJ2-1|TRBD2|TRBV2|.
TGTGCCAGCATCTTTAGCGGGAGCCCCTACAATGAGCAGTTCTTC
CASIFSGSPYNEQFF
>TRBJ1-4|TRBD1|TRBV7-2|.
TGTGCCAGCAGCTTACGCTGGACAGGGGTCGAAAAACTGTTTTTT
CASSLRWTGVEKLFF
>TRBJ2-7|.|TRBV9|.
TGTGCCAGCAGCGTTGGGGACACCGGTCTACGGCAGTACTTC
CASSVGDTGLRQYF
>TRBJ2-2|TRBD2|TRBV2|.
TGTGCCAGCAGGACCGGGACTAGCATCTTGGGGGAGCTGTTTTTT
CASRTGTSILGELFF
>TRBJ1-4|.|TRBV6-1|.
TGTGCCAGCAACACAATACAGGGAACTAATGAAAAACTGTTTTTT
CASNTIQGTNEKLFF